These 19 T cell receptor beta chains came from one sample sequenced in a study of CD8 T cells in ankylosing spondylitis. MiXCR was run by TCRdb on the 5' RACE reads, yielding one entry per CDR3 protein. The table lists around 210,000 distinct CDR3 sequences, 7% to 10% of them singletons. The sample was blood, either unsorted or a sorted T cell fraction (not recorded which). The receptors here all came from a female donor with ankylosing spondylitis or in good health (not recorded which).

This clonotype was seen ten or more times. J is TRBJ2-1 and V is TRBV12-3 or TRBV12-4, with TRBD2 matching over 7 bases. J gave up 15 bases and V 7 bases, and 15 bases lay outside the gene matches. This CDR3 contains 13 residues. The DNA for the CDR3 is TGTGCCAGCAATTCGGCGGGAGAAGACGGTTTGTTCTTC. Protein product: CASNSAGEDGLFF.

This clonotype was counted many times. The CDR3 loop is CASSFGGTANNEQFF. DNA for the CDR3: TGTGCCAGCAGCTTTGGCGGGACGGCCAACAATGAGCAGTTCTTC. This rearrangement joins TRBV7-9 to TRBJ2-1, with D maybe TRBD2 (6 bases). CDR3 length: 15 amino acids. Trimming shortened V by 3 bases and J by 5 bases, and 14 bases separated the two germline ends. The germline V gene encodes CDR1 SEHNR and CDR2 FQNEAQ (reference sequence).

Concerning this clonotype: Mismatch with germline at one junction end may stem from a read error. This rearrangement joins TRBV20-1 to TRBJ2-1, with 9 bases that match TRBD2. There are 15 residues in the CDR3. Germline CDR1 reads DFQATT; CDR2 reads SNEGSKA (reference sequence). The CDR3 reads CSARAGTSMGNGQFF. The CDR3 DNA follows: TGCAGTGCTAGAGCCGGGACTAGCATGGGGAATGGGCAGTTCTTC.

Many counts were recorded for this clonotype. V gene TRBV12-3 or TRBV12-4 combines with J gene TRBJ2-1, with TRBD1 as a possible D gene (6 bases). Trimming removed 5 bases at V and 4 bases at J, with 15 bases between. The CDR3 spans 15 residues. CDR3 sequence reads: CASSRSGGAYNEQFF. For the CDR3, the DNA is TGTGCCAGCAGTCGGAGTGGGGGCGCGTACAATGAGCAGTTCTTC.

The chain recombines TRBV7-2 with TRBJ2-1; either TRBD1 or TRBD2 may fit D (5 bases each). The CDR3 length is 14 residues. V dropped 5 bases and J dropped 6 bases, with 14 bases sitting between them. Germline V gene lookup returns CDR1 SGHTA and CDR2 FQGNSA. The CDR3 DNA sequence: TGTGCCAGCAGCAGTCAGGGAGTTATCAATGAGCAGTTCTTC. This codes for CASSSQGVINEQFF.

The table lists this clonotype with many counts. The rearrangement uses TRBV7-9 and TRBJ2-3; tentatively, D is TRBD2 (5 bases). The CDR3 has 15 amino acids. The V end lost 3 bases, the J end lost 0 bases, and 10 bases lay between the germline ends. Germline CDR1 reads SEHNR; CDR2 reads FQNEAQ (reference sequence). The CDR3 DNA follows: TGTGCCAGCAGCTTTCCGAAGCGGAGCACAGATACGCAGTATTTT. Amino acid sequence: CASSFPKRSTDTQYF.

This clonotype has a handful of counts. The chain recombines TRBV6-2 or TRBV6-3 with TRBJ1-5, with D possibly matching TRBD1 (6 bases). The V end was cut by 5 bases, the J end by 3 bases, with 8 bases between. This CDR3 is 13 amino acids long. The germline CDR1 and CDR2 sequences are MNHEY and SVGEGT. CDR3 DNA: TGTGCCAGCAGTGGGGGGCCCAATCAGCCCCAGCATTTT. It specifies CASSGGPNQPQHF.

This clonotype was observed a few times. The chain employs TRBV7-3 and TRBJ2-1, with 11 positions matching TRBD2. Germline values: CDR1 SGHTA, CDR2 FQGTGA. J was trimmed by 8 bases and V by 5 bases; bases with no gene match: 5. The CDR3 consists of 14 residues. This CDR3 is CASSVLAGVHEQFF. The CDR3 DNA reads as TGTGCCAGCAGCGTACTAGCGGGAGTACATGAGCAGTTCTTC. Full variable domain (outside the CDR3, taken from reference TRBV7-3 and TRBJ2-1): GAGVSQTPSNKVTEKGKYVELRCDPISGHTALYWYRQSLGQGPEFLIYFQGTGAADDSGLPNDRFFAVRPEGSVSTLKIQRTERGDSAVYLCASSVLAGVHEQFFGPGTRLTVL.

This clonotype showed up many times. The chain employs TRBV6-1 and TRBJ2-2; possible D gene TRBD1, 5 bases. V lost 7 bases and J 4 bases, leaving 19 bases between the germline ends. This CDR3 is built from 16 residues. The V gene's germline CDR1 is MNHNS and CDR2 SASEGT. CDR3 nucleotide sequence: TGTGCCAGCACCACCTCGAGACAGATCCCCACCGGGGAGCTGTTTTTT. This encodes CASTTSRQIPTGELFF.

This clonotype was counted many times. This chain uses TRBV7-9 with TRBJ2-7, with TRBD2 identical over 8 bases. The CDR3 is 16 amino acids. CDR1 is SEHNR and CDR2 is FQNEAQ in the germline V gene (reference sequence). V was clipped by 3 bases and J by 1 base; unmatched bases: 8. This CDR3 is CASSLGSGMESYEQYF. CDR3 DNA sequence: TGTGCCAGCAGCTTGGGTAGCGGGATGGAGTCCTACGAGCAGTACTTC.

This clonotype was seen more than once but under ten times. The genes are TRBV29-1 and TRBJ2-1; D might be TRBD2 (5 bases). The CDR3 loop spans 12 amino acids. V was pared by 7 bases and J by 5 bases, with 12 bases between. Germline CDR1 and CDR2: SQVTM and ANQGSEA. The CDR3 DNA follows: TGCAGCGCATGGGAGCGGAACAATGAGCAGTTCTTC. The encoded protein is CSAWERNNEQFF.

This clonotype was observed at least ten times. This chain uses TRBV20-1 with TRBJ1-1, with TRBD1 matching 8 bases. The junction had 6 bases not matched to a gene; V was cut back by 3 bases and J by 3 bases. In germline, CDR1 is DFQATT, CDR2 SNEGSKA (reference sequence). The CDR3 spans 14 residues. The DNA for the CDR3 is TGCAGTGCTAGGCCTCCAGGGGGCCACACTGAAGCTTTCTTT. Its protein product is CSARPPGGHTEAFF.

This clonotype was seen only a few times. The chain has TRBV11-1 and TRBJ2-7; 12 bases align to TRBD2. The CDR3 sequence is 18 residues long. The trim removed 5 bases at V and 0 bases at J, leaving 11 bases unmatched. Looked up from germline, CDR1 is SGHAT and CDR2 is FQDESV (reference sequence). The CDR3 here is CASSNSSGRGKSSYEQYF. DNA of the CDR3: TGTGCCAGCAGCAACTCTAGCGGGAGGGGAAAAAGCTCCTACGAGCAGTACTTC.

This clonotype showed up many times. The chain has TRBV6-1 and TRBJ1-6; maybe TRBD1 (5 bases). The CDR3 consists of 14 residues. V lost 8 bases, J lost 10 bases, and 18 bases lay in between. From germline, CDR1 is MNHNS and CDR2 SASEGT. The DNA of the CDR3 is TGTGCCAGCCACAACGGGGGTGGAGGATCACCCCTCCACTTT. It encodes CASHNGGGGSPLHF.

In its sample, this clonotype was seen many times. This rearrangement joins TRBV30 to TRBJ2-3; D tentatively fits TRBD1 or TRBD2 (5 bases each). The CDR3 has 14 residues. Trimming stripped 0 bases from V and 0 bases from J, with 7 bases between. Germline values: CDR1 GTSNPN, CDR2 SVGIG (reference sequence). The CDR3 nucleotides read TGTGCCTGGAGTGTTGGGGGTAGCACAGATACGCAGTATTTT. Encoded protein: CAWSVGGSTDTQYF.

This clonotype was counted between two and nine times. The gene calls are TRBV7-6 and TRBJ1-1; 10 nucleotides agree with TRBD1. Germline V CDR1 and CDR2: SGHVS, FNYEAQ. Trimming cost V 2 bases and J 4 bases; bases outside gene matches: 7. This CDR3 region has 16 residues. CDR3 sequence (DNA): TGTGCCAGCAGCTTACGACAGGGGGCGATTGGCACTGAAGCTTTCTTT. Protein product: CASSLRQGAIGTEAFF.

CDR3 in amino acids: CASSEPDTQYF. For the CDR3, the DNA is TGTGCCAGCTCCGAGCCAGATACGCAGTATTTT. The gene calls are TRBV18 and TRBJ2-3; D is undetermined. The CDR3 runs 11 residues. Trimming stripped 6 bases from V and 4 bases from J, with 5 bases between. The germline CDR1 and CDR2 sequences are KGHSH and LQKENI. Drawing the rest from reference TRBV18 and TRBJ2-3, the complete variable domain is NAGVMQNPRHLVRRRGQEARLRCSPMKGHSHVYWYRQLPEEGLKFMVYLQKENIIDESGMPKERFSAEFPKEGPSILRIQQVVRGDSAAYFCASSEPDTQYFGPGTRLTVL.

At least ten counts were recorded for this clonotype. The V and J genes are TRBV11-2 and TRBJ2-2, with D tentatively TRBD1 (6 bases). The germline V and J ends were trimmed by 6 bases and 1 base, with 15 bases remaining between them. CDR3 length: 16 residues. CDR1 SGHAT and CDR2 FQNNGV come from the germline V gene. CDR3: CASRNTGTRNTGELFF. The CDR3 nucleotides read TGTGCCAGCAGGAACACCGGGACACGGAACACCGGGGAGCTGTTTTTT.

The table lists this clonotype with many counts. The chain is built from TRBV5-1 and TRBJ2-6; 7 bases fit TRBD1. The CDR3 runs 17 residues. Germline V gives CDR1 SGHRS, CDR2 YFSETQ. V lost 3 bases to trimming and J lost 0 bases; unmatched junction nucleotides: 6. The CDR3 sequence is CASSSGQSFSGANVLTF. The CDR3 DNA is TGCGCCAGCAGCTCGGGACAGTCCTTCTCTGGGGCCAACGTCCTGACTTTC.